This TCR beta chain derives from a study of prognosis after radiotherapy for stage I lung cancer. At least ten counts were recorded for this clonotype. The authors amplified TCR beta CDR3 from genomic DNA using two-round multiplex PCR. The authors ran first-round PCR with primers specific to each TRBV and TRBJ gene. Universal primers drove the second round of PCR amplification. TCRdb reprocessed the multiplex PCR reads via MiXCR and lists one record per CDR3 protein. Here the sample spans about 26,000 distinct CDR3 sequences, about 30% being singletons. Patients were uniformly node-negative by CT and PET/CT and had received no prior chemotherapy or radiotherapy, with no other malignancies. Blood draws of 5 to 6.5 milliliters of peripheral blood occurred at each of two time points. Trimming left V 3 bases short and J 2 bases short, with 10 bases between. Germline V gene sequence: CDR1 SGHRS, CDR2 YFSETQ. This CDR3 contains 14 residues.

The TCR was taken from a donor over 45 with non-small cell lung cancer. This material consisted of PBMCs, taken before or after stereotactic body radiation therapy (not recorded which). J is TRBJ2-3 and V is TRBV5-1; no firm D call. The CDR3 coding sequence is TGCGCCAGCAGCTCGACCCAGCTCACAGATACGCAGTATTTT. Protein sequence: CASSSTQLTDTQYF.